What follows are 26 T cell receptor beta chains derived from one specimen sequenced in a study of cytotoxic CD8 clonotypes in ibrutinib-treated CLL. The assay was immunoSEQ multiplex PCR, and TCRdb's table has in-frame clones only and misses some. The sample lists tens of thousands of clones; about 82% were seen once. The specimen comprised PBMCs, sampled before ibrutinib treatment. The receptors were sampled from a human donor with chronic lymphocytic leukemia.

This clone was picked up a small number of times. The CDR3 loop reads CASTRRTSGRARANEQFF. CDR3 nucleotides: TGTGCCAGTACCAGACGGACTAGCGGGAGGGCTAGGGCCAATGAGCAGTTCTTC. J is TRBJ2-1 and V is TRBV19; 15 bases are a match to TRBD2. Germline V gene lookup returns CDR1 LNHDA and CDR2 SQIVND (reference sequence). This CDR3 has 18 amino acids. The junction had 13 bases not matched to a gene; V was cut back by 7 bases and J by 6 bases.

V and J are TRBV15 and TRBJ2-1; tentative D call: TRBD2 (5 bases). Germline assignment: CDR1 LNHNV and CDR2 YYDKDF (reference sequence). The CDR3 has 19 residues. Trimming stripped 1 base from V and 5 bases from J, with 24 bases between. CDR3 amino acids: CATSRVRRPVEGIHNEQFF. The CDR3 DNA reads as TGTGCCACCAGCAGAGTGAGAAGGCCGGTCGAGGGAATCCACAATGAGCAGTTCTTC. Filled out from reference TRBV15 and TRBJ2-1, the complete variable domain reads DAMVIQNPRYQVTQFGKPVTLSCSQTLNHNVMYWYQQKSSQAPKLLFHYYDKDFNNEADTPDNFQSRRPNTSFCFLDIRSPGLGDTAMYLCATSRVRRPVEGIHNEQFFGPGTRLTVL.

The chain couples TRBV7-2 to TRBJ1-3; D gene ambiguous. Germline V gene lookup returns CDR1 SGHTA and CDR2 FQGNSA. Trimming stripped 1 base from V and 0 bases from J, with 10 bases between. This CDR3 is built from 16 residues. The CDR3 loop reads CASSLVVDLSGNTIYF. In DNA form, the CDR3 reads TGTGCCAGCAGCTTAGTTGTAGACCTCTCTGGAAACACCATATATTTT. Supplemented by reference TRBV7-2 and TRBJ1-3, the full variable domain reads GAGVSQSPSNKVTEKGKDVELRCDPISGHTALYWYRQSLGQGLEFLIYFQGNSAPDKSGLPSDRFSAERTGGSVSTLTIQRTQQEDSAVYLCASSLVVDLSGNTIYFGEGSWLTVV.

Only a few counts were recorded for this clone. The gene calls are TRBV28 and TRBJ2-1; D is perhaps TRBD2 (5 bases). Germline V gene sequence: CDR1 MDHEN, CDR2 SYDVKM. The CDR3 covers 14 residues. V lost 7 bases, J lost 12 bases, and 22 bases lay in between. This CDR3 reads CASKATTSTSWQFF. For the CDR3, the DNA is TGTGCCAGCAAAGCCACAACTAGTACCTCATGGCAGTTCTTC.

The genes are TRBV4-3 and TRBJ2-7, with D maybe TRBD1 (6 bases). The CDR3 is 16 amino acids. CDR1 and CDR2 from the germline V gene are LGHNA and YSLEER. V was trimmed by 0 bases and J by 0 bases, leaving 12 bases between them. In DNA, the CDR3 is TGCGCCAGCAGCCAAGATCAGGGGATTCCCTCCTACGAGCAGTACTTC. Encoded protein: CASSQDQGIPSYEQYF.

The chain employs TRBV7-8 and TRBJ2-1, with TRBD2 matching over 10 bases. Germline V gene data show CDR1 as SGHVS and CDR2 as FQNEAQ. This CDR3 region has 16 residues. The J segment lost 2 bases and the V segment lost 5 bases, leaving 6 bases of the junction unmatched. The CDR3 protein is CASSRSSGRAYNEQFF. The CDR3 DNA is TGTGCCAGCAGCCGATCGAGCGGGAGGGCCTACAATGAGCAGTTCTTC.

The CDR3 loop is CASATDRRQNNEQFF. CDR3 coding DNA: TGTGCCAGCGCGACGGATAGAAGGCAAAACAATGAGCAGTTCTTC. This chain connects TRBV7-3 to TRBJ2-1; D call uncertain. The CDR3 totals 15 residues. The germline V gene encodes CDR1 SGHTA and CDR2 FQGTGA. The V and J ends lost 8 bases and 5 bases respectively, with 19 bases between them.

The rearrangement links TRBV18 to TRBJ1-5; D gene ambiguous. Trimming cost V 3 bases and J 4 bases, with 7 bases left between them. The CDR3 length is 13 residues. CDR1 and CDR2 (germline): KGHSH, LQKENI. The CDR3 loop is CASSPEVNQPQHF. CDR3 bases: TGTGCCAGCTCACCCGAGGTAAATCAGCCCCAGCATTTT.

This clone showed up just a few times. This chain uses TRBV5-1 with TRBJ2-7; D is possibly TRBD1 or TRBD2 (6 bases each). This CDR3 region has 15 residues. Trimming cost V 0 bases and J 4 bases, with 14 bases left between them. Germline CDR1 SGHRS, CDR2 YFSETQ. DNA of the CDR3: TGCGCCAGCAGCTTGGGGGACTGGCAGGGGTACGAGCAGTACTTC. Its protein is CASSLGDWQGYEQYF.

This chain connects TRBV2 to TRBJ2-5; D remains unclear. This CDR3 is built from 15 residues. V lost 2 bases, J lost 5 bases, and 15 bases lay in between. CDR1 is SNHLY, CDR2 FYNNEI, per germline. CDR3 sequence: CASSEYPGPSETQYF. CDR3 DNA sequence: TGTGCCAGCAGTGAATACCCCGGGCCGAGCGAGACCCAGTACTTC.

V is TRBV19 and J is TRBJ2-7; D is uncertain. Deletions cut 3 bases from V and 9 bases from J, with 15 bases between. This CDR3 has 13 residues. Germline CDR1 reads LNHDA; CDR2 reads SQIVND (reference sequence). CDR3 in amino acids: CASSISQTTGQYF. CDR3 in DNA: TGTGCCAGTAGTATCTCGCAAACCACGGGGCAGTACTTC.

The chain uses TRBV28 and TRBJ2-7; perhaps D is TRBD1 or TRBD2 (6 bases each). The germline V gene encodes CDR1 MDHEN and CDR2 SYDVKM. The CDR3 totals 17 residues. Trimming removed 1 base from V and 5 bases from J, with 21 bases in between. The CDR3 sequence is CASSLLQGTGASHEQYF. In DNA form, the CDR3 reads TGTGCCAGCAGTTTATTGCAGGGGACGGGGGCAAGCCACGAGCAGTACTTC. Using reference TRBV28 and TRBJ2-7 for the parts outside the CDR3, the full variable domain is DVKVTQSSRYLVKRTGEKVFLECVQDMDHENMFWYRQDPGLGLRLIYFSYDVKMKEKGDIPEGYSVSREKKERFSLILESASTNQTSMYLCASSLLQGTGASHEQYFGPGTRLTVT.

The chain is built from TRBV28 and TRBJ2-4; weak D call: TRBD1 (6 bases). There are 19 residues in the CDR3. Trimming stripped 0 bases from V and 0 bases from J, with 18 bases between. CDR1 is MDHEN and CDR2 is SYDVKM in the germline V gene. The CDR3 reads CASSLWAAAGDIAKNIQYF. In nucleotides, the CDR3 is TGTGCCAGCAGTTTATGGGCTGCGGCAGGGGATATAGCCAAAAACATTCAGTACTTC. Supplemented by reference TRBV28 and TRBJ2-4, the full variable domain reads DVKVTQSSRYLVKRTGEKVFLECVQDMDHENMFWYRQDPGLGLRLIYFSYDVKMKEKGDIPEGYSVSREKKERFSLILESASTNQTSMYLCASSLWAAAGDIAKNIQYFGAGTRLSVL.

J is TRBJ2-7 and V is TRBV30; 10 nucleotides align to TRBD2. The CDR3 consists of 13 residues. V was clipped by 7 bases and J by 5 bases; unmatched bases: 8. Germline V gene sequence: CDR1 GTSNPN, CDR2 SVGIG (reference sequence). The CDR3 bases are TGTGCCTTGGGCCGAGCGGGAGGGCACGAGCAGTACTTC. It is translated as CALGRAGGHEQYF.

This chain's CDR3 is CASTHRVRDEQFF. The CDR3 DNA follows: TGTGCCAGCACCCACAGGGTTAGGGATGAGCAGTTCTTC. V is TRBV27 and J is TRBJ2-1; the D gene is possibly TRBD1 (6 bases). Trimming took 7 bases from V and 8 from J, leaving 15 bases between them. This CDR3 spans 13 amino acids. Germline assignment: CDR1 MNHEY and CDR2 SMNVEV (reference sequence).

The rearrangement joins TRBV28 to TRBJ1-1; 7 positions agree with TRBD1. The germline gives CDR1 MDHEN, CDR2 SYDVKM. The CDR3 has 13 amino acids. V shed 7 bases and J 4 bases; nucleotides not matched to a gene: 6. CDR3: CASITQGPTEAFF. The CDR3 DNA reads TGTGCCAGCATAACACAGGGGCCCACTGAAGCTTTCTTT.

The rearrangement joins TRBV14 to TRBJ1-1; perhaps TRBD1 as D (5 bases). The CDR3 is 16 amino acids. The V gene's germline CDR1 is SGHDN and CDR2 FVKESK. V shed 3 bases and J shed 0 bases, with 14 bases lying between them. CDR3 amino acids: CASSQRAGQMNTEAFF. The DNA of the CDR3 is TGTGCCAGCAGCCAGCGTGCAGGACAAATGAACACTGAAGCTTTCTTT.

In this sample, this clone turned up once. V gene TRBV29-1 combines with J gene TRBJ2-7, with D perhaps assigned TRBD1 or TRBD2 (6 bases each). This CDR3 has 14 amino acids. Trimming removed 4 bases at V and 0 bases at J, with 13 bases between. Germline CDR1 reads SQVTM; CDR2 reads ANQGSEA. CDR3 bases: TGCAGCGTTGTGCCGGGGGCGAGCTCCTACGAGCAGTACTTC. Protein: CSVVPGASSYEQYF.

The V call is TRBV5-1, the J call TRBJ2-5, with 10 bases that match TRBD1. The CDR3 loop spans 15 amino acids. The trim removed 4 bases at V and 5 bases at J, leaving 8 bases unmatched. Looked up from germline, CDR1 is SGHRS and CDR2 is YFSETQ. The CDR3 nucleotides are TGCGCCAGCAGCGTATGGACAGGGGGTGGCGAGACCCAGTACTTC. Its translation is CASSVWTGGGETQYF.

This clone was detected only a few times. The genes are TRBV27 and TRBJ2-3, with D hard to call. Trimming removed 0 bases from V and 4 bases from J, with 17 bases in between. CDR3 length: 17 amino acids. CDR1 is MNHEY and CDR2 is SMNVEV in the germline V gene (reference sequence). The chain's CDR3 is CASSLSPHYSNADTQYF. CDR3 sequence (DNA): TGTGCCAGCAGTTTATCTCCACATTACTCGAACGCAGATACGCAGTATTTT.

By its share, this clone is medium-sized. V and J are TRBV5-1 and TRBJ2-3, with TRBD1 identical over 8 bases. Germline assignment: CDR1 SGHRS and CDR2 YFSETQ. The ends lost 5 bases at V and 2 bases at J; junction bases unmatched: 13. The length of the CDR3 is 17 residues. This chain's CDR3 is CASRVKPGQEDTDTQYF. The CDR3 region has the DNA TGCGCCAGCAGAGTAAAACCGGGACAGGAGGACACAGATACGCAGTATTTT.

The chain employs TRBV6-5 and TRBJ2-7; D is perhaps TRBD2 (7 bases). This CDR3 region has 13 residues. CDR1 MNHEY and CDR2 SVGAGI come from the germline V gene. The V end was cut by 5 bases, the J end by 9 bases, with 17 bases between. The CDR3 protein is CASSPGEGGRQYF. CDR3 bases: TGTGCCAGCAGTCCCGGGGAGGGGGGGAGGCAGTACTTC.

This chain connects TRBV19 to TRBJ1-5; 9 bases align to TRBD1. This CDR3 comprises 15 residues. J was trimmed by 0 bases and V by 3 bases; bases with no gene match: 0. CDR1 is LNHDA, CDR2 SQIVND, per germline (reference sequence). DNA for the CDR3: TGTGCCAGTAGTATGGGACAGGGTAGCAATCAGCCCCAGCATTTT. This codes for CASSMGQGSNQPQHF.

The rearrangement uses TRBV6-1 and TRBJ1-5, with D perhaps TRBD1 (6 bases). The CDR3 has 16 residues. The V gene's germline CDR1 is MNHNS and CDR2 SASEGT. V lost 0 bases, J lost 9 bases, and 18 bases lay in between. This CDR3 reads CASSEAQRTVLRPQHF. The CDR3 coding sequence is TGTGCCAGCAGTGAAGCGCAAAGGACAGTGTTACGGCCCCAGCATTTT.

The chain joins TRBV6-1 to TRBJ2-7; D possibly corresponds to TRBD1 (7 bases). This CDR3 is 15 amino acids long. V lost 2 bases to trimming and J lost 4 bases, with 15 bases between them. Germline-derived CDR1 and CDR2 are MNHNS and SASEGT. CDR3 DNA sequence: TGTGCCAGCAGTGAAAACCACAGGGGACTTTACGAGCAGTACTTC. This sequence encodes CASSENHRGLYEQYF.

The chain links TRBV5-4 to TRBJ2-5; D possibly corresponds to TRBD1 (5 bases). Looked up from germline, CDR1 is SGHNT and CDR2 is YYREEE (reference sequence). Trimming took off 3 bases at V and 8 bases at J, with 17 bases between the two ends. The CDR3 runs 14 residues. DNA of the CDR3: TGTGCCAGCAGCTCCCAAACAGGATTAGGCACCCAGTACTTC. This gives the protein CASSSQTGLGTQYF.